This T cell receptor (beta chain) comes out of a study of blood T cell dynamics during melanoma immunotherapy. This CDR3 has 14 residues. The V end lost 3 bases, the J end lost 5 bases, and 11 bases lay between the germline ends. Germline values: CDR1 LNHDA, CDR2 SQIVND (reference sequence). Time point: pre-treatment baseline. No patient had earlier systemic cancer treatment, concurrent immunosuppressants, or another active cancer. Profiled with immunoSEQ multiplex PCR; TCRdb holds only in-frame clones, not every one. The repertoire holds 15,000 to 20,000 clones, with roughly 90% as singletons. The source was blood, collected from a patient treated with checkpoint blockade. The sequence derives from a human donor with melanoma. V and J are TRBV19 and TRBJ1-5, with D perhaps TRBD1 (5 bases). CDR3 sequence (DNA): TGTGCCAGTAGTATCCGGGGACGCGATCAGCCCCAGCATTTT. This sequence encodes CASSIRGRDQPQHF.